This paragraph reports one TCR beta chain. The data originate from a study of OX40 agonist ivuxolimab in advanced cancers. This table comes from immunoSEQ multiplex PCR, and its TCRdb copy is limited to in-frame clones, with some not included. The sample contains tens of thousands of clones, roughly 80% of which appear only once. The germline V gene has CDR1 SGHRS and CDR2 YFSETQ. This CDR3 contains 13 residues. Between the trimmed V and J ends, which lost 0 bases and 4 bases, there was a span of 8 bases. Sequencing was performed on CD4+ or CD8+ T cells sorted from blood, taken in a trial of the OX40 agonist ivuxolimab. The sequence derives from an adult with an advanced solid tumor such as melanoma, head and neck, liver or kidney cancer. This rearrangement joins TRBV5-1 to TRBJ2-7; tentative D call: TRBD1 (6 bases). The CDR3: CASSLVQGYEQYF. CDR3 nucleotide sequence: TGCGCCAGCAGCTTGGTGCAGGGGTACGAGCAGTACTTC.